The clone carrying this TCR beta chain was counted ten times or more. What it binds is not known. Time point of the sample: late sampling 161 to 241 days after vaccination in a few convalescent patients. The sample belongs to a study of vaccination and CD4 T cells after COVID-19. The study's findings and limits: Looking at convalescent patients, a median approximately 88% of reactive clones were present only post-vaccination.

CDR1 is DFQATT, CDR2 SNEGSKA, per germline (reference sequence). The CDR3 spans 14 residues. Trimming removed 3 bases at V and 6 bases at J, with 15 bases between. TCRdb called the PCR reads again in MiXCR, with one record for every CDR3 protein. The sample lists 35,000 to 45,000 distinct CDR3 sequences, about 34% seen once, with approximately 6.3% in the top ten. This sequence joins TRBV20-1 and TRBJ1-5; D possibly corresponds to TRBD1 (6 bases). This TCR came from a human donor who had recovered from COVID-19. The sequencing here drew on CD4+ T cells from blood, taken about 7 months after SARS-CoV-2 vaccination. Written as DNA, the CDR3 is TGCAGTGCTAGTGTCGGGGGGCTGGGTCAGCCCCAGCATTTT. Translating it yields CSASVGGLGQPQHF.